The 15 T cell receptor beta chains below all came from one sample that was sequenced in a study of beta chain features in type 1 diabetes. Every isolated RNA sample was fully reverse transcribed, so sequencing captured expressed TCRB transcripts. The method was immunoSEQ multiplex PCR; TCRdb's version includes in-frame clones alone and lacks a portion of them. The data hold under 900,000 clones, with 15% to 20% observed a single time. The sequenced material came from naive CD4+ T cells from blood. All receptors come from a woman between 18 and 29 years old in good health.

This chain links TRBV29-1 with TRBJ2-1, with no clear D. Germline CDR1 and CDR2: SQVTM and ANQGSEA. The V and J ends lost 3 bases and 0 bases respectively, with 6 bases between them. CDR3 length: 13 residues. CDR3 in amino acids: CSVDESSYNEQFF. CDR3 DNA sequence: TGCAGCGTTGACGAGAGCTCCTACAATGAGCAGTTCTTC.

This clone was observed a handful of times. The chain uses TRBV5-6 and TRBJ2-7; 11 bases align to TRBD1. With V trimmed by 4 bases and J by 3 bases, 3 bases remained unmatched. CDR3 length: 14 amino acids. Germline V gives CDR1 SGHDT, CDR2 YYEEEE. The CDR3 protein is CASSGTGGGYEQYF. The CDR3 DNA is TGTGCCAGCAGCGGGACAGGGGGTGGCTACGAGCAGTACTTC.

This clone came up a few times. The chain uses TRBV21-1 and TRBJ2-2; the D segment call TRBD2 is taken from the table without a DNA check. TRBV21-1 corresponds to a pseudogene. CDR3 length equals 18 residues. CDR3 amino acids: CASSKVISRNSKAGELFF. The DNA of the CDR3 is TGTGCCAGCAGCAAAGTGATATCGAGGAATTCAAAGGCCGGGGAGCTGTTTTTT.

J is TRBJ1-1 and V is TRBV7-6, with D hard to call. The germline V gene encodes CDR1 SGHVS and CDR2 FNYEAQ. The ends were cut back, 3 bases at V and 4 bases at J, with 12 bases in the middle. The CDR3 covers 14 residues. The CDR3 bases are TGTGCCAGCAGCTTCCAGGCAACCGGCACTGAAGCTTTCTTT. Its translation is CASSFQATGTEAFF.

This clone was seen only a few times. The V and J genes are TRBV29-1 and TRBJ2-3; 13 bases are a match to TRBD2. With 4 bases clipped from V and 3 bases from J, the junction kept 10 bases outside the gene matches. CDR1 and CDR2 (germline): SQVTM, ANQGSEA. This CDR3 is 17 amino acids long. The CDR3 DNA reads TGCAGCGTTGTGGGGGACAGACTAGCGGGAGGTACAGATACGCAGTATTTT. Its translation is CSVVGDRLAGGTDTQYF.

This chain links TRBV4-1 with TRBJ2-3; TRBD2 matches at 9 bases. J gave up 2 bases and V 4 bases, and 10 bases lay outside the gene matches. The length of the CDR3 is 17 residues. The germline CDR1 and CDR2 sequences are MGHRA and YSYEKL. In nucleotides, the CDR3 is TGCGCCAGCAGCCCCCGAGGGGTAGCGGGAGTCACAGATACGCAGTATTTT. Its translation is CASSPRGVAGVTDTQYF.

This clone occurred a few times. V usage is TRBV4-3 and J usage is TRBJ1-4; 7 nucleotides align to TRBD1. The CDR3 runs 15 residues. The trim removed 5 bases at V and 0 bases at J, leaving 3 bases unmatched. CDR1 is LGHNA and CDR2 is YSLEER in the germline V gene. The CDR3 loop is CASSRQGATNEKLFF. DNA for the CDR3: TGCGCCAGCAGCAGGCAGGGGGCAACTAATGAAAAACTGTTTTTT.

This clone was counted between two and nine times. The J gene is TRBJ2-1, the V gene TRBV13; TRBD2 matches 8 bases. The CDR3 consists of 17 residues. The ends lost 3 bases at V and 0 bases at J; junction bases unmatched: 7. The germline gives CDR1 PRHDT, CDR2 FYEKMQ (reference sequence). The CDR3 protein is CASSFRRGTSSYNEQFF. CDR3 nucleotide sequence: TGTGCCAGCAGCTTTAGACGAGGGACTAGCTCCTACAATGAGCAGTTCTTC. Together with reference TRBV13 and TRBJ2-1, the CDR3 gives the full variable domain: AAGVIQSPRHLIKEKRETATLKCYPIPRHDTVYWYQQGPGQDPQFLISFYEKMQSDKGSIPDRFSAQQFSDYHSELNMSSLELGDSALYFCASSFRRGTSSYNEQFFGPGTRLTVL.

A few counts support this clone. The chain employs TRBV5-1 and TRBJ2-7; TRBD2 might be the D (5 bases). CDR1 is SGHRS and CDR2 is YFSETQ in the germline V gene. This CDR3 contains 13 residues. V was clipped by 2 bases and J by 3 bases, with 9 bases between them. CDR3 loop: CASSFSGSYEQYF. The DNA of the CDR3 is TGCGCCAGCAGCTTTTCGGGAAGCTACGAGCAGTACTTC.

This clone was counted only a few times. The chain employs TRBV7-9 and TRBJ1-2; 7 nucleotides line up with TRBD1. V gave up 2 bases and J gave up 8 bases; unmatched junction bases: 5. The CDR3 is made up of 13 amino acids. Germline assignment: CDR1 SEHNR and CDR2 FQNEAQ (reference sequence). CDR3 bases: TGTGCCAGCAGCTTACAGGGGGAGAGGGGCTACACCTTC. Residues: CASSLQGERGYTF.

This clone was observed a few times. The rearrangement joins TRBV28 to TRBJ2-3; D is undetermined. The CDR3 covers 12 residues. CDR1 is MDHEN and CDR2 is SYDVKM in the germline V gene. Trimming pared 2 bases from V and 5 bases from J, leaving 5 bases between. CDR3 amino acids: CASSLNLDTQYF. The CDR3 coding sequence is TGTGCCAGCAGTTTAAATCTAGATACGCAGTATTTT.

The chain recombines TRBV9 with TRBJ1-6; D perhaps matches TRBD1 (5 bases). The CDR3 contains 15 residues. Germline V CDR1 and CDR2: SGDLS, YYNGEE. Trimming cost V 0 bases and J 5 bases, with 9 bases left between them. The CDR3 sequence: CASSVEGRNNSPLHF. Written as DNA, the CDR3 is TGTGCCAGCAGCGTAGAGGGGCGGAATAATTCACCCCTCCACTTT.

This sequence joins TRBV10-3 and TRBJ2-3; 14 bases line up with TRBD2. The V segment lost 2 bases and the J segment 4 bases; nucleotides outside the gene matches: 8. The CDR3 is made up of 18 amino acids. Germline loops: CDR1 ENHRY, CDR2 SYGVKD. Here the CDR3 reads CAISERGGLAGVPDTQYF. Written as DNA, the CDR3 is TGTGCCATCAGTGAGCGAGGGGGACTAGCGGGAGTACCAGATACGCAGTATTTT.

This clone appeared a few times. This chain joins TRBV6-6 and TRBJ2-2; 7 bases align to TRBD1. Germline lookup yields CDR1 MNHNY and CDR2 SVGAGI (reference sequence). Losses at the gene ends were 0 bases for V and 9 bases for J; bases not matched to a gene: 4. This CDR3 region has 14 residues. CDR3 in DNA: TGTGCCAGCAGTTACTCGTTGGGACAGCGGGAGCTGTTTTTT. Its translation: CASSYSLGQRELFF.

As to this clone: Other DNA variants within this sample encode the same CDR3. The chain combines TRBV19 with TRBJ2-3; D unresolved. Germline-derived CDR1 and CDR2 are LNHDA and SQIVND (reference sequence). The CDR3 length is 14 residues. V lost 5 bases to trimming and J lost 1 base, with 10 bases between them. The CDR3, as DNA: TGTGCCAGTAGTTTGGCTGTGGGCACAGATACGCAGTATTTT. This translates into CASSLAVGTDTQYF.